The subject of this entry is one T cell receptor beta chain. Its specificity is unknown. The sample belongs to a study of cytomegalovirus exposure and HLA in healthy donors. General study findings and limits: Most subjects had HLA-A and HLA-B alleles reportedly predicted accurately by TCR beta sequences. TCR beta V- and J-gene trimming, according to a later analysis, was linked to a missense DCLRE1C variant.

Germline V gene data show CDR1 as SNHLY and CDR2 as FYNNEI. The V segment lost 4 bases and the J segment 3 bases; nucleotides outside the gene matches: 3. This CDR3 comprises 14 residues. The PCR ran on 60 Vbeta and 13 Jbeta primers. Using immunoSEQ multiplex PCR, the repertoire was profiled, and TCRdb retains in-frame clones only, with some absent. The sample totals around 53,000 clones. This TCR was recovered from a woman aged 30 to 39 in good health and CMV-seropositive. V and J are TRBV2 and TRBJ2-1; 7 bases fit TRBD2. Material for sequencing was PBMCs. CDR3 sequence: CASSGASGYNEQFF. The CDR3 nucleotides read TGTGCCAGCAGTGGTGCTAGCGGCTACAATGAGCAGTTCTTC.